The T cell receptor (beta chain) under discussion was sequenced for a study of glioma-infiltrating T cells (dated by TCRdb to the mid-2010s). For the study in its entirety: Glioma tissue, non-neoplastic brain tissue and matched peripheral blood mononuclear cells were used as sources from which TCR alpha- and beta-chain repertoires were sequenced. The paired cohort was made up of three low-grade glioma patients, under ten primary glioblastoma patients and three non-glioma patients who contributed non-neoplastic brain tissue. To measure divergence between tissue and blood T-cell populations, each tissue-infiltrating repertoire was compared with the peripheral blood repertoire of the same patient.

TCR alpha and beta CDR3 regions were amplified with the iRepertoire nested amplicon-rescue multiplex PCR (arm-PCR) platform from RNA. One-step reverse transcription and amplification used about 95-400 ng of tissue mRNA or PBMC total RNA as input. Following bead purification, Illumina adapters were added by a secondary multiplex PCR, and the libraries were gel-purified between 200 and 400 bp. Internal 6-nucleotide barcodes were carried by the libraries and were used for demultiplexing. Sequencing of libraries was performed on an Illumina MiSeq with 2x220 or 2x250 nucleotide paired-end reads. The authors' analysis ran thus. FLASH 1.2.11 was used to merge paired reads, and BWA-MEM then aligned the reads to the GRCh37 human genome before TRA and TRB reads were extracted. V and J assignment used an IMGT-derived reference of cassette sequences and CDR3 motifs that included pseudogenes. Reads were translated in three frames, and productive CDR3s were defined as those with a C...FGXG motif and no stop codons. A clonotype was defined as a unique combination of a V-J cassette pair and a CDR3 amino acid sequence. Reads were filtered by Hamming distance, thresholded by each sample's sequence error rate in mapped regions. Using fastp at Q25 and MiXCR, TCRdb reprocessed the public reads and kept productive beta chains. Entries are consolidated by CDR3 protein sequence, retaining the most common genes and DNA. The V and J calls reflect TCRdb's pipeline rather than the authors' work. Counted in this sample were over 100,000 distinct CDR3 sequences; less than 30% of them appeared once. Under 45% of the sample comes from the top ten.

On the study overall, not on this receptor specifically: VJ-independent divergence between tissue and blood was lower than expected in non-neoplastic patients but higher than expected in all gliomas, particularly low-grade gliomas. Very few CDR3 sequences were found to be shared between tissue and blood, and this scarcity was attributed to high CDR3 diversity and limited sampling. The group comparisons were based on small numbers of patients: three non-neoplastic, three low-grade glioma and seven to nine glioblastoma patients.

This clonotype was seen more than once but under ten times. The target of this receptor is not known. A much larger clone differs from this one at a single base, so this may be a read error. Sequencing input: glioma tissue, nonneoplastic brain tissue, or PBMCs (not recorded which). This TCR came from a human donor with low-grade glioma or glioblastoma, undergoing nonglioma brain surgery, or in good health (not recorded which).

The DNA sequence follows: TGCGCCAGCAGCTTTGTCAGCCAAAACTACAATGAGCAGTTCTTC. It specifies CASSFVSQNYNEQFF. Recombination linked TRBV5-1 to TRBJ2-1, with an unclear D gene assignment. The V and J ends are trimmed by 2 bases and 3 bases, leaving 12 bases between them. CDR1 and CDR2 were assigned from the germline V gene as SGHRS and YFSETQ. The CDR3 goes from the cysteine to the phenylalanine over 15 residues. Of the read, only the CDR3 DNA is kept; its 45 bases are in frame from base 1.